Detailed here is one TCR beta chain. This clonotype is medium-sized (0.01 to 0.1%) in terms of sample share. Its recognized antigen is unknown. Per-base quality was not reported, and no clone a single base away is much larger than it. This sample is drawn from a study. Sequencer: Illumina MiSeq. The public reads were reprocessed in TCRdb via fastp at Q25 and MiXCR, keeping in-frame beta chains. Here each entry gathers all rows of one CDR3 protein and keeps the most common genes and DNA. For this sample the table gives just over 4,000 distinct CDR3 sequences, of which approximately 10% were detected only once. Of the sample, around 13% falls within the top ten clones. The sequence came from a human donor with rheumatoid arthritis. Sequencing was performed on CD4+ T cells from synovial fluid.

The CDR3 corresponds to CASSSRQGHQPQHF. In nucleotide form, the sequence is TGTGCCAGCAGTTCAAGACAGGGCCATCAGCCCCAGCATTTT. Here the chain combines TRBV7-2 and TRBJ1-5, and TRBD1 matches 7 of the central bases. Looking up the germline V gene yields CDR1 SGHTA and CDR2 FQGNSA. Trimming leaves V shorter by 6 bases and J shorter by 5 bases, with the junction holding 7 bases beyond the gene matches. The CDR3 measures 14 amino acids from cysteine to phenylalanine. Only the CDR3 DNA is retained, 42 bases long and in frame from the first base.